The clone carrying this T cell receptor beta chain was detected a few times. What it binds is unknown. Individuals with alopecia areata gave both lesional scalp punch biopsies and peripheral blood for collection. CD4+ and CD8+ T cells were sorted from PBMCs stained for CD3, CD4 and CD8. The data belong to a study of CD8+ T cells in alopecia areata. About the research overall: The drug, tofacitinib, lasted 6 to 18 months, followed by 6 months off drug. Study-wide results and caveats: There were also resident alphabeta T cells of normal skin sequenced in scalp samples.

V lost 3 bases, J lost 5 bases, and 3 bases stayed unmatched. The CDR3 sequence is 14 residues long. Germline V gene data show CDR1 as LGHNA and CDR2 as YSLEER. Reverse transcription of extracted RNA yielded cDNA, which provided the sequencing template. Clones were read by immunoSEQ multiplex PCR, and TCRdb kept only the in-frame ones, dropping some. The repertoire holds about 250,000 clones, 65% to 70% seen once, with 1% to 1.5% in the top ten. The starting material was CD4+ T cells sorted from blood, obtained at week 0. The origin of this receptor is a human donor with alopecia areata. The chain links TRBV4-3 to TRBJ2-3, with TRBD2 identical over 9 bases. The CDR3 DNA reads TGCGCCAGCAGCCAGCGGGGGGGCGGAGATACGCAGTATTTT. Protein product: CASSQRGGGDTQYF.